The clone carrying this T cell receptor (beta chain) came up once. Its antigen is not identified. immunoSEQ v3.0 was run at survey level. The protocol was immunoSEQ multiplex PCR, while the TCRdb copy is restricted to in-frame clones and leaves out a portion. The table records approximately 9,400 clones, 60% to 85% of them present only once. CDR3 length equals 14 residues. Germline CDR1 and CDR2: SEHNR and FQNEAQ (reference sequence). Trimming left V 3 bases short and J 2 bases short, with 10 bases between. The sample is drawn from a study of long-term antiretroviral therapy in people with HIV. Points from the study as a whole: Missing from the dataset were any data on ART adherence, viral resistance or therapy changes.

This clonotype was sampled from a man between 35 and 55 years old with HIV. The chain links TRBV7-9 to TRBJ1-2, with a weak D call TRBD1 (6 bases). The material was unsorted PBMCs, obtained 0.6 years before starting antiretroviral therapy. CDR3 DNA sequence: TGTGCCAGCAGCTTTGTAGGGGGGAACTATGGCTACACCTTC. This gives the protein CASSFVGGNYGYTF.